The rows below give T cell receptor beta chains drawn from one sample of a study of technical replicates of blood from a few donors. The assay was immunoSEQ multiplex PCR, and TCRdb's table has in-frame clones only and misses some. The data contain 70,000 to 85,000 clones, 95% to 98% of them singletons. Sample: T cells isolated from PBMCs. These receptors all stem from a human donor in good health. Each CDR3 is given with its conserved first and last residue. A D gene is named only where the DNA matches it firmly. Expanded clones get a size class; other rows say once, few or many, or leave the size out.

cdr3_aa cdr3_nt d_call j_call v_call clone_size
CASSFLWGRENIQYF TGTGCCAGCAGCTTTCTCTGGGGGCGCGAAAACATTCAGTACTTC . TRBJ2-4 TRBV11-2 once
CASSSGQGFFEQYF TGTGCCAGCAGCAGTGGACAGGGGTTCTTCGAGCAGTACTTC TRBD1 TRBJ2-7 TRBV5-4 once
CASSYTQGSGANVLTF TGTGCCAGCAGTTATACACAGGGCTCTGGGGCCAACGTCCTGACTTTC . TRBJ2-6 TRBV6-5 .
CASSVAQETQYF TGTGCCAGCAGCGTGGCACAAGAGACCCAGTACTTC . TRBJ2-5 TRBV9 .
CASSVGTGYVSEAFF TGCGCCAGCAGCGTGGGGACAGGGTACGTATCTGAAGCTTTCTTT TRBD1 TRBJ1-1 TRBV5-1 .
CASSPGGPTYEQYF TGTGCCAGCAGCCCGGGGGGCCCAACGTACGAGCAGTACTTC . TRBJ2-7 TRBV7-3 .
CASNRVPSTDTQYF TGTGCCAGCAACAGGGTACCTAGCACAGATACGCAGTATTTT . TRBJ2-3 TRBV6-5 .
CASSRSGEEKLFF TGCGCCAGCAGCAGAAGCGGGGAGGAAAAACTGTTTTTT . TRBJ1-4 TRBV5-1 .
CASRGRGGRTEAFF TGTGCCAGCAGGGGCAGGGGCGGTCGCACTGAAGCTTTCTTT . TRBJ1-1 TRBV2 .
CASSLGGEGERAGYTF TGTGCCAGCAGTCTAGGGGGGGAGGGGGAGAGGGCCGGCTACACCTTC . TRBJ1-2 TRBV4-2 .
CASSVRPMIDEKLFF TGTGCCAGTTCGGTCCGCCCCATGATTGATGAAAAACTGTTTTTT . TRBJ1-4 TRBV5-5 .
CASSQASDTEAFF TGCGCCAGCAGCCAAGCGAGTGACACTGAAGCTTTCTTT . TRBJ1-1 TRBV4-1 once
CASRSGGGYEQYF TGTGCCAGCAGGTCCGGCGGGGGGTACGAGCAGTACTTC TRBD2 TRBJ2-7 TRBV6-5 .
CASSEADRAYEQYF TGTGCCAGCAGTGAAGCGGACAGGGCGTACGAGCAGTACTTC TRBD1 TRBJ2-7 TRBV2 .
CASSATGLNYVGYTF TGTGCCAGCAGTGCGACAGGCCTTAACTATGTTGGCTACACCTTC . TRBJ1-2 TRBV2 .
CAWSRVGNTEAFF TGTGCCTGGAGCAGGGTCGGGAACACTGAAGCTTTCTTT . TRBJ1-1 TRBV30 once
CASGLVWQGSSYEQYF TGTGCTAGTGGTTTGGTATGGCAGGGTAGCTCCTACGAGCAGTACTTC . TRBJ2-7 TRBV12-5 .
CASSDGWYKTYEQYF TGTGCCAGCAGTGATGGCTGGTATAAGACCTACGAGCAGTACTTC . TRBJ2-7 TRBV2 .
CASSFLGGGGTEAFF TGTGCCAGCAGCTTCCTCGGCGGGGGAGGGACTGAAGCTTTCTTT . TRBJ1-1 TRBV11-2 .
CASSYSRRNEQFF TGTGCCAGCAGTTACTCGAGGCGGAATGAGCAGTTCTTC . TRBJ2-1 TRBV6-5 .
CASSYSSSYNSPLHF TGCGCCAGCAGTTACAGCAGCTCCTATAATTCACCCCTCCACTTT . TRBJ1-6 TRBV5-1 .
CASSPGAPRPQHF TGTGCCAGCTCACCAGGGGCGCCCAGGCCCCAGCATTTT . TRBJ1-5 TRBV18 .